This TCR beta chain comes out of a study of beta chain features in type 1 diabetes. General observations from the study: In comparison with healthy donors, patients had naive, central memory and Treg TCRB repertoires that appeared more similar. VDJ junctions from patients with type 1 diabetes contained fewer insertions and more deletions. There was a moderate but significant shortening of TCRB CDR3s in all four CD4+ subsets of Type 1 diabetes patients.

CDR1 SEHNR and CDR2 FQNEAQ come from the germline V gene (reference sequence). V shed 5 bases and J 5 bases; nucleotides not matched to a gene: 2. The CDR3 runs to 13 residues. Every donor had blood drawn once into heparin, approximately 120 mL on average. As every portion of the isolated RNA was reverse transcribed, the sequencing read expressed TCRB transcripts. There were 3 million to 4 million reads on average in the naive, central memory and regulatory T cell samples. The method was immunoSEQ multiplex PCR; TCRdb's version includes in-frame clones alone and lacks a portion of them. The sample includes under 350,000 clones, approximately 14% of them seen just once. A note on this clone: Its antigen is undetermined.

Sequenced: naive CD4+ T cells from blood. This receptor was obtained from a man younger than 45 with type 1 diabetes. The V call is TRBV7-9, the J call TRBJ1-5; 8 nucleotides match TRBD1. The CDR3 is CASSGQGHQPQHF. In nucleotides, the CDR3 is TGTGCCAGCAGCGGACAGGGACATCAGCCCCAGCATTTT.